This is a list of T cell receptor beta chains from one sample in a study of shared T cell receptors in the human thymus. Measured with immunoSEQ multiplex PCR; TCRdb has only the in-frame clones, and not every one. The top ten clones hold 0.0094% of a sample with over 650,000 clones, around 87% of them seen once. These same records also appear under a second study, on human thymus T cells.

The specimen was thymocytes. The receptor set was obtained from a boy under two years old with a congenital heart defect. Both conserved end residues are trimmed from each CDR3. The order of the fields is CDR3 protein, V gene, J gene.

CDR3: ASRDTGGTEAF; V: TRBV27; J: TRBJ1-1
CDR3: ASSVDNYEQY; V: TRBV9; J: TRBJ2-7
CDR3: ASRGQDKYEQY; V: TRBV6-5; J: TRBJ2-7
CDR3: ASSQDLGTGHNQPQH; V: TRBV4-2; J: TRBJ1-5
CDR3: ASCSSYNEQF; V: TRBV11-2; J: TRBJ2-1
CDR3: ASRRGQLNEKLF; V: TRBV4-3; J: TRBJ1-4
CDR3: ASSARDRGGKLF; V: TRBV9; J: TRBJ1-4
CDR3: ASSQAGGDEQY; V: TRBV14; J: TRBJ2-7
CDR3: ASSSQNEPGTSGHEQY; V: TRBV5-4; J: TRBJ2-7
CDR3: ASSVGGDEAGYGYT; V: TRBV9; J: TRBJ1-2
CDR3: ASSQAGGTGAEAF; V: TRBV4-3; J: TRBJ1-1
CDR3: ASSLETGQDRINTEAF; V: TRBV5-1; J: TRBJ1-1
CDR3: AIMGSEETQY; V: TRBV10-3; J: TRBJ2-5
CDR3: ASSFRSGELF; V: TRBV5-1; J: TRBJ2-2
CDR3: ASSYGTSGSIYEQY; V: TRBV7-9; J: TRBJ2-7
CDR3: SVVFFSSGANVLT; V: TRBV29-1; J: TRBJ2-6
CDR3: ASSQPDRLLNTGELF; V: TRBV4-3; J: TRBJ2-2
CDR3: ASSSRELAGYHSYEQY; V: TRBV7-9; J: TRBJ2-7
CDR3: ASSVETGPHYEQY; V: TRBV6-1; J: TRBJ2-7
CDR3: ASRPNRGSSGANVLT; V: TRBV28; J: TRBJ2-6
CDR3: ASKKQGKYMNTEAF; V: TRBV6-6; J: TRBJ1-1
CDR3: ASSPWDRGREQY; V: TRBV27; J: TRBJ2-7
CDR3: ASSFDSGDEQY; V: TRBV7-3; J: TRBJ2-7
CDR3: ASSYRAGFDTEAF; V: TRBV6-5; J: TRBJ1-1
CDR3: ASKAGRSYEQY; V: TRBV6-6; J: TRBJ2-7
CDR3: ASTLGGHVNSNQPQH; V: TRBV5-6; J: TRBJ1-5
CDR3: ASSPPGSGREAF; V: TRBV27; J: TRBJ1-1